The T cell receptor (beta chain) under discussion was sequenced for a study of breast tumors, draining lymph nodes, adjacent tissues. MiXCR, run by TCRdb on the multiplex PCR reads, gives a single entry per CDR3 protein. The profile covers 200,000 to 250,000 distinct CDR3 sequences, with nearly 35% appearing a single time and approximately 3.6% taken by the ten largest. This clonotype was seen at least ten times. Its antigen is still unknown. Germline V CDR1 and CDR2: SNHLY, FYNNEI. The CDR3 runs to 14 residues. Trimming at V came to 6 bases and at J to 2 bases, leaving 6 bases not matched to a gene. General study points: Most tumor T cells seemingly derive from lymph node, then expand in tumor. Data only fit, rather than demonstrated, lymph node origin of most tumor T cells. Tumor repertoires ranked between lymph nodes and nontumor tissue in diversity, with V and J gene preferences.

Samples came from axillary lymph nodes draining the breast cancer. The chain is built from TRBV2 and TRBJ1-2, with TRBD1 matching over 7 bases. This clonotype was obtained from a female donor with breast cancer. Some clones in this sample may be carry-over from other donors' samples. Specimen: axillary lymph node tissue. In DNA form, the CDR3 reads TGTGCCAGCAGCGATACAGGGGCCAACTATGGCTACACCTTC. It encodes CASSDTGANYGYTF.